The 22 T cell receptor beta chains below were found in one sample sequenced in a study of blood T cells in healthy people across ages. A sample-barcoded 5' primer and a J-beta primer mix were used in a second PCR of roughly 6 to 12 cycles. TCRdb redid the calling of the 5' RACE reads with MiXCR, one entry per CDR3 protein. This table holds hundreds of thousands of distinct CDR3 sequences, 55% to 70% found once. Sequencing was carried out using blood. These receptors were collected from a man younger than 45 in good health.

V usage is TRBV6-1 and J usage is TRBJ2-1; D not resolved. Germline V gene data show CDR1 as MNHNS and CDR2 as SASEGT. The V and J ends lost 5 bases and 0 bases respectively, with 8 bases between them. CDR3 length equals 14 residues. CDR3 nucleotides: TGTGCCAGCAGTTCCTTTACCTCCTACAATGAGCAGTTCTTC. Its protein is CASSSFTSYNEQFF.

CDR3 DNA sequence: TGTGCCATCAGTGGAACGGTGGCCATCATGAACACTGAAGCTTTCTTT. Its translation is CAISGTVAIMNTEAFF. This rearrangement joins TRBV10-3 to TRBJ1-1; D remains ambiguous. The CDR3 sequence is 16 residues long. The germline gives CDR1 ENHRY, CDR2 SYGVKD. Trimming stripped 4 bases from V and 0 bases from J, with 15 bases between.

CDR3 nucleotides: TGTGCCAGCAGTTCCGCGGGACGCGATTCTAACTATGGCTACACCTTC. Translating it yields CASSSAGRDSNYGYTF. V and J are TRBV6-2 or TRBV6-3 and TRBJ1-2; the D gene is possibly TRBD1 (5 bases). CDR3 length: 16 residues. From germline, CDR1 is MNHEY and CDR2 SVGEGT. V gave up 4 bases and J gave up 0 bases, with 15 bases separating them.

In this sample, this clonotype turned up a few times. This sequence joins TRBV9 and TRBJ2-1; 12 bases are shared with TRBD2. V trimming: 4 bases; J trimming: 8 bases; junction bases outside the gene matches: 7. The CDR3 contains 15 residues. Germline lookup yields CDR1 SGDLS and CDR2 YYNGEE. CDR3 coding DNA: TGTGCCAGCAGCAAGGCTAGCGGGAGGGGTGATGAGCAGTTCTTC. Translation: CASSKASGRGDEQFF.

The V and J genes are TRBV4-3 and TRBJ2-1, with 7 positions matching TRBD2. V dropped 0 bases and J dropped 4; count of bases not matched to a gene: 12. Germline loops: CDR1 LGHNA, CDR2 YSLEER. This CDR3 comprises 18 residues. Here the CDR3 reads CASSQDLVGRATYNEQFF. The CDR3 DNA is TGCGCCAGCAGCCAAGATTTGGTAGGGAGGGCTACTTACAATGAGCAGTTCTTC.

This clonotype appeared a single time. The J gene is TRBJ2-1, the V gene TRBV7-2; 8 bases line up with TRBD2. The length of the CDR3 is 15 residues. V shed 1 base and J 8 bases; nucleotides not matched to a gene: 7. The V gene's germline CDR1 is SGHTA and CDR2 FQGNSA. CDR3 in DNA: TGTGCCAGCAGCTTAGGAGCGGGAGTGCAAGATGAGCAGTTCTTC. Protein: CASSLGAGVQDEQFF.

A word on this clonotype: The germline gene is not matched at one end of the junction; a read error may be the cause. The chain links TRBV10-3 to TRBJ1-6; no definite D call. CDR1 is ENHRY and CDR2 is SYGVKD in the germline V gene. The CDR3 is 12 amino acids. The DNA of the CDR3 is TGTGCCATCAGTGAGTCAAATTCACCCTTCCACTTT. It specifies CAISESNSPFHF.

This clonotype was seen a few times. The V and J genes are TRBV24-1 and TRBJ2-1; 10 nucleotides line up with TRBD2. Germline V gene data show CDR1 as KGHDR and CDR2 as SFDVKD. This CDR3 comprises 13 residues. V dropped 5 bases and J dropped 7; count of bases not matched to a gene: 1. As DNA, the CDR3 is TGTGCCACCAGTGTTAGCGGGAGGAATGAGCAGTTCTTC. Protein product: CATSVSGRNEQFF.

J is TRBJ2-3 and V is TRBV7-9, with D perhaps matching TRBD2 (5 bases). With 4 bases removed from V and 4 bases from J, the gap between germline ends came to 18 bases. The CDR3 is 16 residues long. Germline CDR1 is SEHNR and CDR2 is FQNEAQ (reference sequence). CDR3 sequence: CASSSARTSSADTQYF. In DNA form, the CDR3 reads TGTGCCAGCAGCTCCGCCCGAACTAGTTCAGCAGATACGCAGTATTTT.

The chain couples TRBV20-1 to TRBJ2-5; 7 bases line up with TRBD1. V shed 0 bases and J 5 bases; nucleotides not matched to a gene: 3. This CDR3 comprises 13 residues. Germline V gene data show CDR1 as DFQATT and CDR2 as SNEGSKA (reference sequence). CDR3 bases: TGCAGTGCTAGAGAAGGGGGCGAGGAGACCCAGTACTTC. Translation gives CSAREGGEETQYF.

The chain couples TRBV4-3 to TRBJ2-7; D possibly corresponds to TRBD2 (6 bases). The V gene lost 0 bases and the J gene lost 4 bases, with 13 bases spanning the gap. This CDR3 is 15 amino acids long. Germline CDR1 is LGHNA and CDR2 is YSLEER. CDR3 sequence: CASSQEGTSKYEQYF. The DNA of the CDR3 is TGCGCCAGCAGCCAAGAGGGAACTAGCAAGTACGAGCAGTACTTC.

The chain has TRBV7-6 and TRBJ1-5; perhaps TRBD1 as D (5 bases). The ends were cut back, 5 bases at V and 6 bases at J, with 14 bases in the middle. The germline V gene encodes CDR1 SGHVS and CDR2 FNYEAQ. The CDR3 sequence is 14 residues long. CDR3 sequence reads: CASSPAEGSQPQHF. The CDR3, as DNA: TGTGCCAGCAGCCCGGCCGAGGGGAGTCAGCCCCAGCATTTT. The complete variable domain, with remaining parts taken from reference TRBV7-6 and TRBJ1-5, reads GAGVSQSPRYKVTKRGQDVALRCDPISGHVSLYWYRQALGQGPEFLTYFNYEAQQDKSGLPNDRFSAERPEGSISTLTIQRTEQRDSAMYRCASSPAEGSQPQHFGDGTRLSIL.

The rearrangement links TRBV2 to TRBJ2-5; D ambiguous. In germline, CDR1 is SNHLY, CDR2 FYNNEI. V lost 6 bases and J lost 5, with 10 bases in between. This CDR3 comprises 12 residues. The CDR3 coding sequence is TGTGCCAGCAGCCTACGATCGGAGACCCAGTACTTC. This gives the protein CASSLRSETQYF.

CDR3 sequence reads: CASSWGLAGRGDTQYF. CDR3 in DNA: TGTGCCAGCAGCTGGGGGCTAGCGGGACGGGGAGATACGCAGTATTTT. The chain couples TRBV7-2 to TRBJ2-3, with 9 bases aligning to TRBD2. The ends lost 4 bases at V and 5 bases at J; junction bases unmatched: 10. This CDR3 has 16 residues. Germline V gene data show CDR1 as SGHTA and CDR2 as FQGNSA.

The chain combines TRBV29-1 with TRBJ1-1; the match to TRBD1 covers 7 bases. This CDR3 region has 13 residues. Losses at the gene ends were 4 bases for V and 0 bases for J; bases not matched to a gene: 2. In germline, CDR1 is SQVTM, CDR2 ANQGSEA. The CDR3 loop reads CSVGGQLNTEAFF. In DNA form, the CDR3 reads TGCAGCGTTGGGGGACAGTTGAACACTGAAGCTTTCTTT.

This clonotype was counted between two and nine times. The chain is built from TRBV28 and TRBJ2-3; tentatively, D is TRBD2 (6 bases). Trimming took off 5 bases at V and 7 bases at J, with 13 bases between the two ends. Per germline, CDR1 MDHEN and CDR2 SYDVKM. The CDR3 totals 13 residues. CDR3: CASSPLRGYTQYF. As DNA, the CDR3 is TGTGCCAGCAGTCCTCTTCGGGGGTATACGCAGTATTTT.

This clonotype was detected only a few times. V usage is TRBV6-2 or TRBV6-3 and J usage is TRBJ2-5, with 8 bases aligning to TRBD1. The CDR3 runs to 16 residues. Trimming at V came to 6 bases and at J to 11 bases, leaving 20 bases not matched to a gene. Germline assignment: CDR1 MNHEY and CDR2 SVGEGT. Here the CDR3 reads CASSLRRGTGYNEQYF. The CDR3 coding sequence is TGTGCCAGCAGCCTACGGAGGGGGACAGGCTACAATGAGCAGTACTTC.

Only one count was recorded for this clonotype. V is TRBV2 and J is TRBJ1-6; no reliable D call. Trimming took off 8 bases at V and 10 bases at J, with 18 bases between the two ends. The CDR3 contains 14 residues. From germline, CDR1 is SNHLY and CDR2 FYNNEI. CDR3 bases: TGTGCCAGCTCCAAGGAGGCCCTTCCATCACCCCTCCACTTT. Amino acid sequence: CASSKEALPSPLHF.

CDR3 protein: CAISPGSNYGYTF. In nucleotides, the CDR3 is TGTGCCATCAGTCCCGGGAGTAACTATGGCTACACCTTC. The chain links TRBV10-3 to TRBJ1-2; D is undetermined. The V and J ends lost 5 bases and 1 base respectively, with 8 bases between them. Germline V CDR1 and CDR2: ENHRY, SYGVKD. The CDR3 extends over 13 amino acids.

In its sample, this clonotype was seen a few times. The chain couples TRBV29-1 to TRBJ2-1; unclear D gene. The V gene lost 6 bases and the J gene lost 4 bases, with 7 bases spanning the gap. Germline V gene sequence: CDR1 SQVTM, CDR2 ANQGSEA. This CDR3 is built from 11 residues. In DNA, the CDR3 is TGCAGCGTACTATTGTACAATGAGCAGTTCTTC. Translation gives CSVLLYNEQFF.

This clonotype was observed once. CDR3: CASNPRPGRAKNIQYF. Written as DNA, the CDR3 is TGTGCCAGTAATCCTCGTCCGGGGAGGGCCAAAAACATTCAGTACTTC. The chain uses TRBV19 and TRBJ2-7, with D perhaps matching TRBD2 (6 bases). The better agreement between TRBJ2-4 and the DNA end casts doubt on the J call. The CDR3 is 16 residues long. Germline CDR1 is LNHDA and CDR2 is SQIVND (reference sequence).

The chain uses TRBV18 and TRBJ2-7, with D unclear. The CDR3 has 13 amino acids. Trimming removed 6 bases at V and 2 bases at J, with 11 bases between. Germline V gene data show CDR1 as KGHSH and CDR2 as LQKENI. The CDR3 loop is CASSPAPAYEQYF. The CDR3 DNA reads as TGTGCCAGCTCTCCTGCCCCAGCCTACGAGCAGTACTTC.